These 30 T cell receptor beta chains were all obtained from the same sample, sequenced in a study of T cell responses to AZD1222 COVID-19 vaccine. Here immunoSEQ multiplex PCR was the method, and the copy in TCRdb shows in-frame clones only, minus some. The repertoire has about 39,000 clones, about nine tenths of them found once; the top ten carry about a third. The sample consisted of peripheral blood, taken 28 days after the second AZD1222 dose. The source is an adult who received the AZD1222 COVID-19 vaccine.

This clone was found a few times. The chain joins TRBV15 to TRBJ1-2; D might be TRBD1 (6 bases). V shed 3 bases and J shed 3 bases, with 23 bases lying between them. CDR3 size: 18 residues. Germline CDR1 reads LNHNV; CDR2 reads YYDKDF (reference sequence). This CDR3 is CATSSSPGEGGGYYGYTF. For the CDR3, the DNA is TGTGCCACCAGCAGCTCCCCAGGGGAAGGTGGGGGCTACTATGGCTACACCTTC.

The chain couples TRBV4-2 to TRBJ1-5; D is unclear. From germline, CDR1 is LGHNA and CDR2 YNFKEQ. Deletions cut 1 base from V and 3 bases from J, with 4 bases between. The CDR3 runs to 13 residues. The DNA for the CDR3 is TGTGCCAGCAGCCAAGCCGTCAATCAGCCCCAGCATTTT. It yields the protein CASSQAVNQPQHF.

This rearrangement joins TRBV7-2 to TRBJ1-2, with a tentative D call TRBD1 (5 bases). This CDR3 region has 14 residues. V gave up 4 bases and J gave up 2 bases, with 11 bases separating them. Germline V gene sequence: CDR1 SGHTA, CDR2 FQGNSA. This chain's CDR3 is CASSSGTRNYGYTF. The CDR3 nucleotides read TGTGCCAGCAGCTCAGGGACCCGAAACTATGGCTACACCTTC.

This clone showed up just a few times. The chain carries TRBV4-1 and TRBJ1-6, with D tentatively TRBD1 (5 bases). CDR1 and CDR2 (germline): MGHRA, YSYEKL. V was trimmed by 3 bases and J by 3 bases, leaving 12 bases between them. This CDR3 has 16 residues. The DNA for the CDR3 is TGCGCCAGCAGCCAGGACAAGACGAACTATAATTCACCCCTCCACTTT. Amino acid sequence: CASSQDKTNYNSPLHF.

The gene calls are TRBV7-7 and TRBJ2-2; D might be TRBD2 (5 bases). The ends were cut back, 2 bases at V and 4 bases at J, with 11 bases in the middle. Per germline, CDR1 SSHAT and CDR2 FNYEAQ (reference sequence). CDR3 length: 15 amino acids. CDR3 region: CASSLRGPGTGELFF. CDR3 DNA sequence: TGTGCCAGCAGCTTAAGAGGGCCCGGCACCGGGGAGCTGTTTTTT.

The chain uses TRBV9 and TRBJ1-3; possibly TRBD1 for D (5 bases). Germline V CDR1 and CDR2: SGDLS, YYNGEE. V lost 1 base, J lost 0 bases, and 11 bases lay in between. The CDR3 has 16 amino acids. As DNA, the CDR3 is TGTGCCAGCAGCGTAAGGGGCCAATACTCTGGAAACACCATATATTTT. This encodes CASSVRGQYSGNTIYF.

The chain has TRBV19 and TRBJ1-5; D perhaps matches TRBD1 (5 bases). The length of the CDR3 is 14 residues. Per germline, CDR1 LNHDA and CDR2 SQIVND (reference sequence). Trimming removed 7 bases at V and 4 bases at J, with 14 bases between. As DNA, the CDR3 is TGTGCCAGTAATGGCGGACAAACTAATCAGCCCCAGCATTTT. Residues: CASNGGQTNQPQHF.

V gene TRBV7-2 combines with J gene TRBJ1-4, with D tentatively TRBD1 (6 bases). V dropped 6 bases and J dropped 7 bases, with 21 bases sitting between them. The CDR3 spans 16 residues. Per the germline V gene, CDR1 is SGHTA and CDR2 is FQGNSA. The CDR3 protein is CASRQNTGSSGEKLFF. The CDR3 DNA is TGTGCCAGCAGGCAGAATACAGGGAGTTCGGGTGAAAAACTGTTTTTT.

This rearrangement joins TRBV28 to TRBJ1-1, with D possibly TRBD1 on 5 matching bases. Trimming cost V 7 bases and J 5 bases, with 11 bases left between them. Germline assignment: CDR1 MDHEN and CDR2 SYDVKM. The CDR3 extends over 12 amino acids. The CDR3 loop reads CASISGQTEAFF. The CDR3 DNA sequence: TGTGCCAGCATATCAGGGCAGACTGAAGCTTTCTTT.

This chain joins TRBV9 and TRBJ2-7; D is ambiguous. V was cut by 0 bases and J by 5 bases, with 21 bases left in between. Per the germline V gene, CDR1 is SGDLS and CDR2 is YYNGEE. This CDR3 contains 17 residues. The DNA for the CDR3 is TGTGCCAGCAGCGTAGCAGGCACAACTTCCAGCGCCAACGAGCAGTACTTC. The encoded protein is CASSVAGTTSSANEQYF.

The rearrangement uses TRBV11-3 and TRBJ2-7; D is perhaps TRBD2 (6 bases). Trimming took off 1 base at V and 2 bases at J, with 12 bases between the two ends. This CDR3 contains 15 residues. Germline CDR1 reads SGHNT; CDR2 reads YENEEA. The CDR3 DNA reads as TGTGCCAGCAGCTTAGGCCCGGGGGTCGCCTACGAGCAGTACTTC. Translating it yields CASSLGPGVAYEQYF.

The chain employs TRBV6-5 and TRBJ2-5; no reliable D call. Trimming cost V 6 bases and J 4 bases, with 12 bases left between them. The CDR3 is 13 residues long. CDR1 and CDR2 (germline): MNHEY, SVGAGI. CDR3 loop: CASRSDIRETQYF. The CDR3 nucleotides read TGTGCCAGCAGATCTGACATCCGAGAGACCCAGTACTTC.

J is TRBJ2-7 and V is TRBV7-2; D remains unclear. Trimming left V 4 bases short and J 2 bases short, with 12 bases between. Looked up from germline, CDR1 is SGHTA and CDR2 is FQGNSA. The CDR3 runs to 14 residues. The CDR3 here is CASSSPAQPYEQYF. In DNA form, the CDR3 reads TGTGCCAGCAGCTCCCCCGCGCAGCCCTACGAGCAGTACTTC.

The chain recombines TRBV6-5 with TRBJ1-1, with TRBD1 as a possible D gene (5 bases). Trimming pared 6 bases from V and 5 bases from J, leaving 19 bases between. There are 15 residues in the CDR3. Germline CDR1 is MNHEY and CDR2 is SVGAGI. CDR3 in DNA: TGTGCCAGCAGCCCACAACGGGGGAGTAGGACTGAAGCTTTCTTT. It translates to CASSPQRGSRTEAFF.

The gene calls are TRBV18 and TRBJ1-2; D ambiguous. V dropped 2 bases and J dropped 4 bases, with 11 bases sitting between them. Germline V CDR1 and CDR2: KGHSH, LQKENI. The CDR3 runs to 14 residues. This chain's CDR3 is CASSPKNPAYGYTF. Here the CDR3 DNA reads TGTGCCAGCTCACCAAAAAATCCAGCCTATGGCTACACCTTC.

The chain carries TRBV19 and TRBJ2-1; D call uncertain. V was pared by 4 bases and J by 4 bases, with 5 bases between. Germline-derived CDR1 and CDR2 are LNHDA and SQIVND (reference sequence). The CDR3 spans 12 residues. In DNA form, the CDR3 reads TGTGCCAGTAGTACCAATTACAATGAGCAGTTCTTC. Residues: CASSTNYNEQFF.

This clone was seen just once. This chain joins TRBV7-2 and TRBJ2-2, with a possible D match to TRBD2 (5 bases). The CDR3 extends over 13 amino acids. Germline lookup yields CDR1 SGHTA and CDR2 FQGNSA. With 5 bases removed from V and 6 bases from J, the gap between germline ends came to 10 bases. The CDR3 reads CASSRPGAGELFF. The CDR3, as DNA: TGTGCCAGCAGCAGACCCGGGGCCGGGGAGCTGTTTTTT.

DNA of the CDR3: TGTGCCAGCAGTTCATCCGGGCTAGGTGAAAAACTGTTTTTT. Translation: CASSSSGLGEKLFF. V and J are TRBV6-5 and TRBJ1-4, with no clear D. Germline CDR1 and CDR2: MNHEY and SVGAGI. The CDR3 sequence is 14 residues long. V was cut by 4 bases and J by 7 bases, with 13 bases left in between.

This clone was seen more than once but under ten times. The chain joins TRBV7-2 to TRBJ1-1; D not certain. The V and J ends lost 0 bases and 0 bases respectively, with 5 bases between them. Germline CDR1 and CDR2: SGHTA and FQGNSA. The CDR3 extends over 14 amino acids. CDR3 residues: CASSLAGLNTEAFF. As DNA, the CDR3 is TGTGCCAGCAGCTTAGCAGGGTTGAACACTGAAGCTTTCTTT.

The chain has TRBV7-2 and TRBJ1-2; no definite D call. The germline V gene encodes CDR1 SGHTA and CDR2 FQGNSA. V lost 2 bases and J lost 3, with 19 bases in between. The CDR3 contains 17 residues. The CDR3 reads CASSLSPRARTDYGYTF. The CDR3, as DNA: TGTGCCAGCAGCTTAAGCCCGCGGGCGCGGACGGACTATGGCTACACCTTC.

The chain is built from TRBV30 and TRBJ1-2; TRBD1 matches at 10 bases. V lost 7 bases, J lost 7 bases, and 9 bases stayed unmatched. This CDR3 comprises 13 residues. Germline V gives CDR1 GTSNPN, CDR2 SVGIG (reference sequence). The CDR3 sequence: CASPGTGVSGYTF. The DNA for the CDR3 is TGTGCCTCCCCCGGGACAGGGGTGTCTGGCTACACCTTC.

This chain links TRBV25-1 with TRBJ1-1; 8 bases line up with TRBD1. The CDR3 loop spans 13 amino acids. CDR1 is MGHDK and CDR2 is SYGVNS in the germline V gene. V shed 4 bases, J shed 11 bases, and the junction held 9 bases outside the gene matches. CDR3: CASSGQGIFGAFF. CDR3 coding DNA: TGTGCCAGCAGTGGACAGGGGATCTTTGGTGCTTTCTTT.

This clone appeared a single time. The chain uses TRBV7-6 and TRBJ2-7, with D uncertain. V lost 5 bases to trimming and J lost 0 bases, with 11 bases between them. This CDR3 comprises 14 residues. The germline V gene encodes CDR1 SGHVS and CDR2 FNYEAQ. The CDR3 spells CASSPPDGSYEQYF. CDR3 nucleotide sequence: TGTGCCAGCAGCCCACCGGACGGCTCCTACGAGCAGTACTTC.

This CDR3 reads CASSGSSGNTIYF. DNA of the CDR3: TGTGCCAGCAGCGGATCCTCTGGAAACACCATATATTTT. The chain links TRBV6-5 to TRBJ1-3; D not certain. Germline CDR1 MNHEY, CDR2 SVGAGI. The CDR3 totals 13 residues. Between the trimmed V and J ends, which lost 6 bases and 0 bases, there was a span of 6 bases.

V usage is TRBV6-2 or TRBV6-3 and J usage is TRBJ1-2; D is unresolved. The CDR3 is 12 amino acids. The V gene lost 2 bases and the J gene lost 4 bases, with 5 bases spanning the gap. CDR1 is MNHEY and CDR2 is SVGEGT in the germline V gene. DNA of the CDR3: TGTGCCAGCAGTTACGAGTCCTATGGCTACACCTTC. It translates to CASSYESYGYTF.

The rearrangement joins TRBV11-2 to TRBJ2-7; D gene unclear. This CDR3 has 11 amino acids. Germline values: CDR1 SGHAT, CDR2 FQNNGV. The germline V and J ends were trimmed by 4 bases and 3 bases, with 4 bases remaining between them. As DNA, the CDR3 is TGTGCCAGCAGCTATTACTACGAGCAGTACTTC. Protein product: CASSYYYEQYF.

The chain uses TRBV9 and TRBJ1-1, with 7 bases that match TRBD1. The CDR3 runs 15 residues. Germline loops: CDR1 SGDLS, CDR2 YYNGEE. J lost 8 bases, V lost 6 bases, and 16 bases had no gene match. CDR3 nucleotide sequence: TGTGCCAGCACCCTTTTTGAGGGGGCGCAGGGGGAAGCTTTCTTT. Protein sequence: CASTLFEGAQGEAFF.

This clone was counted a few times. This chain joins TRBV18 and TRBJ1-6; TRBD1 is a possible D gene (6 bases). Germline CDR1 KGHSH, CDR2 LQKENI. This CDR3 is 16 amino acids long. Trimming stripped 3 bases from V and 1 base from J, with 10 bases between. CDR3 nucleotides: TGTGCCAGCTCACCGCAGGGGACGTCCTATAATTCACCCCTCCACTTT. Protein sequence: CASSPQGTSYNSPLHF.

CDR3 sequence reads: CASGLSRATNYGYTF. The CDR3, as DNA: TGTGCCAGCGGCCTTTCGAGGGCGACTAACTATGGCTACACCTTC. The V and J genes are TRBV11-2 and TRBJ1-2; D call uncertain. CDR3 length equals 15 residues. Trimming left V 8 bases short and J 0 bases short, with 16 bases between. Germline CDR1 and CDR2: SGHAT and FQNNGV.

The chain uses TRBV21-1 and TRBJ1-2. TRBV21-1 is deemed a pseudogene. This CDR3 is built from 12 residues. The CDR3 sequence is CASIRDPFGYTF. As DNA, the CDR3 is TGTGCCAGCATCAGGGACCCCTTTGGCTACACCTTC.